Listed here are 10 T cell receptor beta chains from one sample, sequenced in a study of blood T cell repertoires in COVID-19. Sequencing used immunoSEQ multiplex PCR; TCRdb keeps in-frame clones, though not all of them. Altogether some 120,000 clones are present, 86% being singletons, with the ten largest covering 15% to 20%. Sequencing was carried out using peripheral blood. Receptor source: a woman in her forties or fifties who had recovered from COVID-19.

The CDR3 reads CASSSGDQPQHF. The CDR3 coding sequence is TGTGCCAGCAGCTCGGGGGATCAGCCCCAGCATTTT. The genes are TRBV4-2 and TRBJ1-5, with TRBD1 as a possible D gene (5 bases). V was cut by 5 bases and J by 5 bases, with 7 bases left in between. Per germline, CDR1 LGHNA and CDR2 YNFKEQ. The CDR3 is made up of 12 amino acids.

This clone was picked up a small number of times. The rearrangement joins TRBV5-5 to TRBJ2-1; TRBD2 matches at 12 bases. CDR1 and CDR2 from the germline V gene are SGHKS and YYEKEE (reference sequence). CDR3 length: 18 residues. The junction had 12 bases not matched to a gene; V was cut back by 4 bases and J by 4 bases. CDR3 in amino acids: CASSLTTSGRLDYNEQFF. The CDR3 region has the DNA TGTGCCAGCAGCCTAACGACTAGCGGGAGATTAGATTACAATGAGCAGTTCTTC.

The J gene is TRBJ2-3, the V gene TRBV3-1 (or the pseudogene TRBV3-2), with D perhaps matching TRBD1 (6 bases). This CDR3 spans 15 amino acids. V was pared by 1 base and J by 3 bases, with 11 bases between. Germline values: CDR1 LGHDT, CDR2 YNNKEL (reference sequence). CDR3: CASSQVKGVTDTQYF. CDR3 coding DNA: TGTGCCAGCAGCCAAGTAAAGGGGGTAACAGATACGCAGTATTTT.

The chain couples TRBV2 to TRBJ2-7; possibly TRBD2 for D (6 bases). Trimming cost V 5 bases and J 3 bases, with 17 bases left between them. This CDR3 is built from 15 residues. Per the germline V gene, CDR1 is SNHLY and CDR2 is FYNNEI. CDR3 protein: CASSLGLPRFYEQYF. DNA of the CDR3: TGTGCCAGCAGTCTGGGACTTCCCCGCTTCTACGAGCAGTACTTC.

The chain is built from TRBV19 and TRBJ2-2, with D hard to call. V lost 4 bases, J lost 0 bases, and 12 bases lay in between. Per the germline V gene, CDR1 is LNHDA and CDR2 is SQIVND (reference sequence). The CDR3 loop spans 16 amino acids. The CDR3 reads CASSRGVAANTGELFF. The CDR3 DNA reads as TGTGCCAGTAGTAGAGGTGTGGCAGCGAACACCGGGGAGCTGTTTTTT.

CDR3 sequence reads: CASSYIGQGRYNEQFF. DNA of the CDR3: TGTGCCAGCAGTTACATCGGACAGGGAAGGTACAATGAGCAGTTCTTC. The chain has TRBV6-2 or TRBV6-3 and TRBJ2-1, with 8 bases that match TRBD1. V shed 2 bases, J shed 4 bases, and the junction held 7 bases outside the gene matches. Looked up from germline, CDR1 is MNHEY and CDR2 is SVGEGT. The CDR3 sequence is 16 residues long.

This rearrangement joins TRBV6-5 to TRBJ2-7, with 8 bases that match TRBD2. Germline lookup yields CDR1 MNHEY and CDR2 SVGAGI. V lost 7 bases, J lost 0 bases, and 5 bases stayed unmatched. The CDR3 covers 14 residues. The CDR3 DNA reads TGTGCCAGCACCCCTAGCGGGCACTCCTACGAGCAGTACTTC. This sequence encodes CASTPSGHSYEQYF.

The chain has TRBV3-1 (or the pseudogene TRBV3-2) and TRBJ2-2; D is ambiguous. CDR3 length: 10 amino acids. V lost 7 bases and J lost 8, with 5 bases in between. Germline assignment: CDR1 LGHDT and CDR2 YNNKEL (reference sequence). In DNA form, the CDR3 reads TGTGCCAGCATCGAGGGGGAGCTGTTTTTT. Protein product: CASIEGELFF.

This rearrangement joins TRBV18 to TRBJ2-7, with 8 positions matching TRBD1. V dropped 3 bases and J dropped 3; count of bases not matched to a gene: 7. This CDR3 is 15 amino acids long. Germline CDR1 KGHSH, CDR2 LQKENI. This CDR3 reads CASSPFRDRNYEQYF. The DNA for the CDR3 is TGTGCCAGCTCACCGTTCCGGGACAGGAACTACGAGCAGTACTTC.

CDR3 loop: CASSQDLDRGETQYF. The CDR3, as DNA: TGTGCCAGCAGCCAAGACTTGGACAGGGGAGAGACCCAGTACTTC. The rearrangement joins TRBV3-1 (or the pseudogene TRBV3-2) to TRBJ2-5; 9 bases fit TRBD1. The CDR3 loop spans 15 amino acids. Germline-derived CDR1 and CDR2 are LGHDT and YNNKEL (reference sequence). Trimming cost V 0 bases and J 4 bases; bases outside gene matches: 3.